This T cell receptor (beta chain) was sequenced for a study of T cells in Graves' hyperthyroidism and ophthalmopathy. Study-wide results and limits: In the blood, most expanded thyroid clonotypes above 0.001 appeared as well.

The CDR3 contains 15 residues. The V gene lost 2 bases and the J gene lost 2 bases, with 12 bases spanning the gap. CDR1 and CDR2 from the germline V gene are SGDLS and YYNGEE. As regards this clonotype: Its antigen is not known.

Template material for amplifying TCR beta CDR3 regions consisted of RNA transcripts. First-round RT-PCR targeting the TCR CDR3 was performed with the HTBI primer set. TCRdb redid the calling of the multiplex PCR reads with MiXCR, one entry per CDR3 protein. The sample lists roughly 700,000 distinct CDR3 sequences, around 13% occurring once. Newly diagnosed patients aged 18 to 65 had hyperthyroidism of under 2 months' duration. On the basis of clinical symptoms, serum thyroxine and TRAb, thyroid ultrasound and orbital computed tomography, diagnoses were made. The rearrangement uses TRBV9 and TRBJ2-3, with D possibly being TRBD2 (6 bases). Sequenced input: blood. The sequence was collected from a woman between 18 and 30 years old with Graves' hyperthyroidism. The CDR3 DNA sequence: TGTGCCAGCAGCGTCTGGCGGGGAACCACAGATACGCAGTATTTT. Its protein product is CASSVWRGTTDTQYF.